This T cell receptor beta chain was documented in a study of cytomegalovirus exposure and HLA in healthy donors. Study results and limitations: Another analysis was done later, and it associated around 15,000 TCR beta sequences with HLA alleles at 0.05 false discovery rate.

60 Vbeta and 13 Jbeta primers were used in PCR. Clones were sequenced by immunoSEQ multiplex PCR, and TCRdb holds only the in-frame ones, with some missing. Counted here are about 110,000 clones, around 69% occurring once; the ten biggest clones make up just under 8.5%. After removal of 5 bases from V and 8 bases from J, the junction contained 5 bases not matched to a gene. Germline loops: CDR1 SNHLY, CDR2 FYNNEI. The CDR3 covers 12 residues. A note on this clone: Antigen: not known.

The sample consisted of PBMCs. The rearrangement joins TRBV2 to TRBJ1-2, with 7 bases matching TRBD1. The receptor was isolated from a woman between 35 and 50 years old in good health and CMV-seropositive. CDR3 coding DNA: TGTGCCAGCAGTAGACAGGGCGACGGCTACACCTTC. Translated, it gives CASSRQGDGYTF. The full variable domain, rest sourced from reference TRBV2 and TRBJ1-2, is EPEVTQTPSHQVTQMGQEVILRCVPISNHLYFYWYRQILGQKVEFLVSFYNNEISEKSEIFDDQFSVERPDGSNFTLKIRSTKLEDSAMYFCASSRQGDGYTFGSGTRLTVV.